The 3 T cell receptor beta chains presented below share a single source sample, sequenced in a study of blood T cell repertoires in COVID-19. Some clones are missing from TCRdb's copy, which holds only in-frame ones; the method was immunoSEQ multiplex PCR. The repertoire consists of hundreds of thousands of clones, with about 79% occurring once and the leading ten covering roughly 9.6%. Sequencing was performed on peripheral blood. These receptors came from a woman over 75 with acute or convalescent COVID-19.

The chain links TRBV28 to TRBJ2-5; 10 bases agree with TRBD2. This CDR3 is 14 amino acids long. Germline V gives CDR1 MDHEN, CDR2 SYDVKM. V lost 6 bases and J lost 7; bases outside the gene matches: 8. The chain's CDR3 is CASSLTSGVATQYF. The CDR3 nucleotides read TGTGCCAGCAGCCTCACTAGCGGGGTAGCGACCCAGTACTTC.

CDR3 loop: CASSPRQAYEQYF. CDR3 bases: TGCGCCAGCAGCCCCCGACAGGCCTACGAGCAGTACTTC. The V gene is TRBV4-1, the J gene TRBJ2-7; possibly TRBD1 for D (6 bases). Germline V gene lookup returns CDR1 MGHRA and CDR2 YSYEKL. This CDR3 spans 13 amino acids. The V end lost 4 bases, the J end lost 2 bases, and 9 bases lay between the germline ends.

This clone was detected only a few times. The chain has TRBV5-4 and TRBJ1-1; 7 nucleotides line up with TRBD1. The trim removed 4 bases at V and 4 bases at J, leaving 4 bases unmatched. Germline-derived CDR1 and CDR2 are SGHNT and YYREEE (reference sequence). The CDR3 totals 13 residues. The CDR3 sequence: CASSRQGSTEAFF. The DNA for the CDR3 is TGTGCCAGCAGCCGACAGGGTAGCACTGAAGCTTTCTTT.